The 14 T cell receptor beta chains below all came from one sample that was sequenced in a study of blood T cell repertoires in COVID-19. The assay was immunoSEQ multiplex PCR, and TCRdb's table has in-frame clones only and misses some. Seen here are about 84,000 clones, more than 80% observed once, and the top ten hold around 27%. Sequenced sample: peripheral blood. All receptors derive from a woman older than 75 with acute or convalescent COVID-19.

CDR3 nucleotide sequence: TGTGCCAGCAGTTTAGGACTAGCGGGAACCGGGGAGCTGTTTTTT. Translating it yields CASSLGLAGTGELFF. V gene TRBV27 combines with J gene TRBJ2-2, with TRBD2 matching 12 bases. Germline V CDR1 and CDR2: MNHEY, SMNVEV (reference sequence). After removal of 2 bases from V and 5 bases from J, the junction contained 0 bases not matched to a gene. CDR3 size: 15 residues.

This clone was detected only once. This rearrangement joins TRBV24-1 to TRBJ2-3; D is perhaps TRBD1 (5 bases). CDR1 is KGHDR, CDR2 SFDVKD, per germline. The CDR3 runs to 19 residues. Deletions cut 5 bases from V and 0 bases from J, with 23 bases between. The CDR3: CATSAAEGSGLSSTDTQYF. CDR3 nucleotides: TGTGCCACCAGTGCCGCTGAAGGCTCAGGGTTAAGTAGCACAGATACGCAGTATTTT.

The chain couples TRBV6-1 to TRBJ1-1; 7 bases align to TRBD1. J was trimmed by 11 bases and V by 2 bases; bases with no gene match: 5. This CDR3 contains 12 residues. Per the germline V gene, CDR1 is MNHNS and CDR2 is SASEGT. The CDR3 DNA reads TGTGCCAGCAGTGAAAGGGACAGTAGGGCTTTCTTT. It codes for CASSERDSRAFF.

This chain links TRBV5-1 with TRBJ2-7; 10 bases align to TRBD2. CDR1 SGHRS and CDR2 YFSETQ come from the germline V gene. Unmatched junction bases numbered 13, after V lost 4 bases and J lost 0 bases. This CDR3 comprises 18 residues. The CDR3 loop is CASSQGGLAGAGSYEQYF. As DNA, the CDR3 is TGCGCCAGCAGCCAAGGCGGCCTAGCGGGAGCTGGCTCCTACGAGCAGTACTTC.

This chain uses TRBV6-5 with TRBJ2-5; D is ambiguous. The CDR3 has 12 residues. Germline V gene sequence: CDR1 MNHEY, CDR2 SVGAGI. V lost 5 bases and J 2 bases, leaving 6 bases between the germline ends. The CDR3 reads CASSNKQETQYF. Here the CDR3 DNA reads TGTGCCAGCAGTAACAAACAAGAGACCCAGTACTTC.

The chain uses TRBV19 and TRBJ2-2, with 8 bases matching TRBD1. The V segment lost 6 bases and the J segment 1 base; nucleotides outside the gene matches: 13. The CDR3 is 18 residues long. Per the germline V gene, CDR1 is LNHDA and CDR2 is SQIVND (reference sequence). The CDR3 here is CASSRDRPFNRNTGELFF. The CDR3 coding sequence is TGTGCCAGTAGCCGGGACAGGCCTTTTAACAGGAACACCGGGGAGCTGTTTTTT.

This chain's CDR3 is CASSDLGQGASEQYF. CDR3 nucleotides: TGTGCCAGCAGTGATTTGGGACAGGGGGCGAGTGAGCAGTACTTC. The chain has TRBV2 and TRBJ2-7; 12 nucleotides match TRBD1. Germline CDR1 SNHLY, CDR2 FYNNEI. The V gene end was trimmed by 3 bases and the J gene end by 7 bases; junction bases not matched to a gene: 7. This CDR3 contains 15 residues.

This clone was detected a few times. V and J are TRBV6-2 or TRBV6-3 and TRBJ2-7; no reliable D call. CDR1 is MNHEY, CDR2 SVGEGT, per germline. This CDR3 contains 12 residues. Between the trimmed V and J ends, which lost 6 bases and 0 bases, there was a span of 6 bases. CDR3 nucleotides: TGTGCCAGCAGCGGCAGCTCCTACGAGCAGTACTTC. This encodes CASSGSSYEQYF.

The chain employs TRBV23-1 and TRBJ1-5; no firm D call. TRBV23-1 is an ORF for which the function is uncertain. Trimming stripped 10 bases from V and 11 bases from J, with 15 bases between. This CDR3 is 11 amino acids long. Here the CDR3 DNA reads TGCGCCACCCGAGCTGATCGGTCCCAGCATTTT. Its translation: CATRADRSQHF.

This clone appeared many times. The chain links TRBV6-9 to TRBJ2-1; 7 bases fit TRBD1. The V gene end was trimmed by 4 bases and the J gene end by 6 bases; junction bases not matched to a gene: 18. Germline V gene sequence: CDR1 MNHGY, CDR2 SVAAGI. The CDR3 loop spans 18 amino acids. The CDR3 region has the DNA TGTGCCAGCAGTTTTTCCCTAGCATCCGGGACAGTTTTCAATGAGCAGTTCTTC. Its protein is CASSFSLASGTVFNEQFF.

This clone appeared once. The chain combines TRBV19 with TRBJ2-5; no firm D call. The CDR3 extends over 13 amino acids. CDR1 and CDR2 (germline): LNHDA, SQIVND (reference sequence). V lost 5 bases, J lost 3 bases, and 10 bases lay in between. CDR3 in amino acids: CASSPGHKETQYF. In nucleotides, the CDR3 is TGTGCCAGTAGTCCGGGTCACAAAGAGACCCAGTACTTC.

This clone was observed once. The V call is TRBV7-6, the J call TRBJ2-3; TRBD1 aligns across 8 bases. J gave up 5 bases and V 5 bases, and 6 bases lay outside the gene matches. The CDR3 covers 14 residues. Germline V gene sequence: CDR1 SGHVS, CDR2 FNYEAQ. CDR3 DNA: TGTGCCAGCAGCCCCAGGACAGGGCGAGATACGCAGTATTTT. The encoded protein is CASSPRTGRDTQYF.

A single count supports this clone. The genes are TRBV18 and TRBJ2-3; TRBD2 agrees at 8 bases. Looked up from germline, CDR1 is KGHSH and CDR2 is LQKENI. The trim removed 3 bases at V and 1 base at J, leaving 6 bases unmatched. CDR3 length: 16 residues. CDR3 amino acids: CASSPQREWGTDTQYF. CDR3 coding DNA: TGTGCCAGCTCACCTCAGCGGGAGTGGGGCACAGATACGCAGTATTTT.

The V and J genes are TRBV6-1 and TRBJ2-1; 12 nucleotides agree with TRBD2. The germline V gene encodes CDR1 MNHNS and CDR2 SASEGT. This CDR3 has 16 residues. J gave up 1 base and V 2 bases, and 0 bases lay outside the gene matches. The CDR3 DNA sequence: TGTGCCAGCAGTGAACTAGCGGGGGGGTCCTACAATGAGCAGTTCTTC. Encoded protein: CASSELAGGSYNEQFF.